The TCR beta chain under discussion was sequenced for a study of cytomegalovirus exposure and HLA in healthy donors (dated by TCRdb to 2015 to 2018). A note on the overall study: An earlier analysis of around 600 of the donors reported approximately 290 Gb of sequence data and some 120 million unique TCR beta sequences from 150 million to 200 million T cells. An early release that covered more than 550 HLA-typed donors contained 300 to 350 gigabases of sequencing data and tens of millions of unique TCR sequences. The genetic ancestry cluster associated with self-reported Caucasian donors included around four fifths of the roughly 400 genotyped donors. The study aimed to test whether signatures of past pathogen exposure could be identified by cataloging public T cell receptors. The study used immunosequencing to profile the T cell repertoires of some 600 subjects and linked those repertoires to cytomegalovirus serostatus. In addition to the first cohort of approximately 650 subjects, a separate validation cohort of over 90 different subjects was used. To predict cytomegalovirus infection status, the study combined high-throughput TCR immunosequencing, statistical association of individual TCRs with disease status, and machine learning. A later analysis re-analyzed previously published TCR beta repertoires from 650 to 800 donors and added high-resolution HLA genotyping to study TCR occurrence patterns. In the later analysis, no new phenotypic data were used to find candidate immune exposures; instead, reliance was placed on TCR beta sequences and their occurrence across donors. In an earlier analysis of 587 of the donors, high-throughput TCR beta sequencing was used to judge whether each TCR beta V gene segment behaved as functional or pseudogenic. Alongside the repertoire data, information on donor age, sex, ethnicity and CMV serostatus was compiled. In a later genetic analysis, genome-wide SNP genotypes for about 65% of the 666 donors were used, and that subset was treated as a discovery cohort. All discovery cohort repertoires had been generated on a single sequencing platform. HLA typing covered class I and class II loci at four-digit resolution. Typing coverage varied by locus: roughly 620-640 donors for A, B, C, DRB1 and DQB1; roughly 520 for DQA1; some 610 for DPA1; around 490 for DPB1. Five DR-DQ haplotypes were treated as single units for association and clustering because of strong linkage in the cohort. Among some 410 genotyped donors of the cohort, an average of around 240,000 unique TCR beta nucleotide sequences was sequenced per donor, of which roughly 17% were non-productive. Points the paper makes about the study in general: It was suggested by the authors that the approach could potentially be generalized to other disease states and immunological phenotypes. Around 16 rarely observed V segments, including chromosome 9 orphons, were excluded from the earlier analysis of several hundred of the donors because counts were too low. Most TCR sequences were observed very rarely across donors, whereas some public TCRs were present in many individuals. For the cohort, immune exposure information was limited to CMV serostatus. Linkage disequilibrium might explain the correlated functional status among segregating V segments, but an unknown experimental factor could not be ruled out. Because HLA typing was unavailable for some donors at each locus, only the typed subset was used in association tests. Specific HLA alleles were associated with roughly 16,000 TCR beta sequences at a false discovery rate of 0.05 in a later analysis. According to a later analysis, most CMV-associated TCR beta chains appeared to be HLA-restricted, and the HLA associations seemed to be driven largely by CMV exposure. In a later analysis, the rate of TCR association differed among HLA loci, with DRB1 alleles having the most associated TCRs and HLA-C alleles having the fewest. In a later genetic analysis, fewer N-insertions in productive TCRs were reported among donors in an Asian-associated ancestry cluster than the approximately 670-donor mean. In a later genetic analysis, a missense DCLRE1C variant was associated with V-gene and J-gene trimming of TCR beta chains, and the association was replicated in an independent cohort. According to a later analysis, parvovirus B19, influenza, CMV and Epstein-Barr virus appeared linked to several top co-occurrence clusters. A cluster of highly shared sequence variants was judged likely to represent a technical artifact of the sequencing pipeline. The cohort was sequenced for TCR beta chains only, and without alpha or paired-chain data the features that could be detected were limited. When HLA alleles, especially DR and DQ, strongly co-occurred, attributing TCR associations to individual alleles was difficult. A total of fewer than 200 TCR beta chains were listed by the study as associated with cytomegalovirus. A further reported finding was that TCR beta sequences accurately predicted the HLA-A and HLA-B alleles for most subjects in the first cohort. Compared with equally common non-associated chains, HLA-associated TCR beta chains in a later analysis were more clonally expanded and had lower generation probabilities. Presence/absence analyses assumed roughly uniform sequencing depth across donors, an assumption that may not hold. In vitro tests confirmed that three of the cytomegalovirus-associated TCR beta chains recognize cytomegalovirus antigens. Because the 87-base-pair reads could not distinguish some IMGT-functional V segments, including TRBV6-2 and TRBV6-3, those segments were excluded. In both the original and validation cohorts, the classifier was reported to diagnose cytomegalovirus status with high specificity and sensitivity. Broadly in line with IMGT annotations, most TCR beta V segments showed up in productive rearrangements about 87% or about 30% of the time in an earlier analysis of 587 of the donors.

CDR1 and CDR2 were assigned from the germline V gene as SGHAT and FQNNGV. Germline trimming: 1 base from V, 4 bases from J; junction bases outside gene matches: 2. From cysteine to phenylalanine, the CDR3 is 14 amino acids long. The entry retains the CDR3 DNA only, 42 bases that are in frame from base 1. The cohort consisted of fewer than 700 healthy bone marrow donors. Cohort members were all nominally healthy when sampled, although unrecorded immune exposures were likely present. The donor tested CMV seronegative, placing the donor among the 350 to 400 seronegative members of the cohort. A peripheral blood sample was provided by each donor, and peripheral blood mononuclear cells were used for TCR beta sequencing. Genomic DNA was extracted from the blood cell samples with the Qiagen DNeasy Blood Extraction Kit. The protocol used for the library was the immunoSEQ multiplex PCR assay. The multiplex PCR relied on a mix of 60 forward primers for TCR Vbeta segments and 13 reverse primers for TCR Jbeta segments. The CDR3 region of rearranged TCR beta genes was amplified from genomic DNA by a multiplex PCR assay. Amplified TCR beta libraries were sequenced as 87-base-pair reads on the Illumina HiSeq System. Regarding the original processing steps: A later analysis counted approximately 74 million unique TCR beta chains across the 700 or so repertoires, and approximately 11 million of these chains were shared by at least two donors. A nearest-neighbor algorithm error-corrected the raw reads and collapsed the reads into unique sequences, merging closely related sequences to remove PCR and sequencing errors. Alignment of CDR3 sequences to IMGT reference sequences was used to assign V, D and J gene segments. For a sequence to be retained, a match of at least six nucleotides to both a V gene segment and a J gene segment was required. Rearrangements were called productive when the CDR3 lacked stop codons and stayed in frame with V and J; all others were non-productive. Following IMGT convention, CDR3 was defined as the stretch from the second conserved V-encoded cysteine to the conserved J-encoded phenylalanine. In an earlier analysis of roughly 610 of the donors, sequences lacking an unambiguous match to a single V gene segment were excluded. An earlier analysis of 500 to 600 of the donors classified V segments as functional when productive rearrangements were above 56.7% and as segregating when the standard deviation between donors was above 5%. A statistical classification framework was developed to diagnose cytomegalovirus status using the catalog of TCR beta chain sequences. In a later analysis, TCR nucleotide sequences were compared against IMGT/GENE-DB human TR gene sequences so that V and J genes could be assigned. A later analysis assigned CDR3 sequences and most-parsimonious VDJ recombination scenarios with the TCRdist pipeline. In a later analysis, every TCR beta chain was defined by the combination of its CDR3 amino acid sequence and its V-gene family, and reads without a unique V-gene family were dropped. A later analysis removed 500 to 650 highly shared, low-generation-probability nucleotide sequences to deal with suspected cross-contamination and a sequencing artifact. A later analysis calculated a clonal expansion index for each public chain from normalized within-repertoire ranks of inferred template counts. A later analysis computed generation probabilities with a VDJ recombination model fitted to out-of-frame rearrangements, and checked the results against IGoR. In a later analysis, TCR-TCR, TCR-HLA and TCR-CMV co-occurrence was scored with hypergeometric tests, and a repertoire-size bias correction was applied to TCR pairs. In a later analysis, false discovery rates were estimated by permuting HLA or CMV assignments 20 times. In a later analysis, co-occurring TCRs were grouped using DBSCAN, and TCRdist sequence similarity was added for clustering within HLA-allele-positive subsets. For co-occurrence clustering, repertoires with fewer than 30,000 or more than 120,000 public chains were excluded, along with about five repertoires with anomalous nucleotide sharing. TCRdb retrieved this table from immuneACCESS and kept in-frame rearrangements only. Not all clones are present; in checked studies, unresolved V genes account for under half, and no reason is known for the remainder. V and J calls and clone size are given by that table; D and trimming were obtained from the DNA. The table for this sample lists some 150,000 clones; around 75% of them were counted only once. Approximately 3.2% of the sample is held by the ten biggest clonotypes.

As to this clone: What antigen it recognizes has not been identified. Nothing much larger sits one base from this clone, and base qualities are not available.

This sequence was found in a man between 40 and 49 years old in good health and CMV-seronegative. The chain is made from TRBV11-2 and TRBJ2-3, with 7 bases aligning to TRBD1. Sequencing was done on a sample of PBMCs. CDR3 protein: CASSLATGADTQYF. The DNA reads TGTGCCAGCAGCTTAGCCACAGGGGCAGATACGCAGTATTTT.